This record looks at one TCR beta chain sequence and its context. The junction does not match germline at one end; this may be a read error. Using RNA template, CDR3s of TCR alpha and beta were amplified with iRepertoire arm-PCR. TCRdb called the multiplex PCR reads again in MiXCR, with one record for every CDR3 protein. Here the sample spans some 160,000 distinct CDR3 sequences, more than 35% being singletons. The CDR3 runs to 17 residues. Germline V CDR1 and CDR2: DFQATT, SNEGSKA (reference sequence). This entry comes from a study of glioma-infiltrating T cells. The sequencing sample was made of glioma tissue, nonneoplastic brain tissue, or PBMCs (not recorded which). The sequence derives from a human donor with low-grade glioma or glioblastoma, undergoing nonglioma brain surgery, or in good health (not recorded which). J is TRBJ2-3 and V is TRBV20-1; D is possibly TRBD2 (6 bases). The CDR3 DNA reads as TGCAGTGATCCTCCCCGAACTAGCTCCGATTTCACAGATACGAAGTATTTT. Amino acids: CSDPPRTSSDFTDTKYF.